This T cell receptor (beta chain) was captured in a study of cytomegalovirus exposure and HLA in healthy donors. This clone was recorded only once. The CDR3 runs 14 residues. Germline trimming cut 6 bases from V and 0 bases from J; bases unmatched to any gene: 2. In germline, CDR1 is LNHDA, CDR2 SQIVND (reference sequence). Vbeta (60) and Jbeta (13) primers were used in the PCR. Method: immunoSEQ multiplex PCR; TCRdb's copy keeps in-frame clones and lacks some. The data show under 250,000 clones, approximately 80% seen once. The receptor was isolated from a boy between 2 and 15 years old in good health and CMV-seronegative. The material sequenced was PBMCs. The rearrangement uses TRBV19 and TRBJ2-1; 7 bases are a match to TRBD2. In nucleotides, the CDR3 is TGTGCCAGTAGAGGCGGGAGCTCCTACAATGAGCAGTTCTTC. Its protein product is CASRGGSSYNEQFF.